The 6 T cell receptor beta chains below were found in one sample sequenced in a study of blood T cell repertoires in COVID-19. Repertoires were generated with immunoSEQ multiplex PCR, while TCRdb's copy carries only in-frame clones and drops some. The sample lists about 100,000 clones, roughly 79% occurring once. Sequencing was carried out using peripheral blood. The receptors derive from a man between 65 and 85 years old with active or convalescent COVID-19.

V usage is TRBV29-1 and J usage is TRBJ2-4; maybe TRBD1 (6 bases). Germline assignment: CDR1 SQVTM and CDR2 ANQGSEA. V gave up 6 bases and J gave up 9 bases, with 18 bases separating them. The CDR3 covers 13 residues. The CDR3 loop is CSVMTGVVPIQYF. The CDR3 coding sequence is TGCAGCGTAATGACAGGAGTGGTTCCCATTCAGTACTTC.

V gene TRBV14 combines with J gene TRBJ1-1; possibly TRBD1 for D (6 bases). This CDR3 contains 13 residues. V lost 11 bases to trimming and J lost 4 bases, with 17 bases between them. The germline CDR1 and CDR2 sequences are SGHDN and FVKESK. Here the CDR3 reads CARHRDEGTEAFF. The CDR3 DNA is TGTGCCCGGCACAGGGACGAGGGCACTGAAGCTTTCTTT.

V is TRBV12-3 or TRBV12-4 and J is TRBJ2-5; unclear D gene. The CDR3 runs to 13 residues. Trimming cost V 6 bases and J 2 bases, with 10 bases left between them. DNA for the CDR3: TGTGCCAGCAGCCTGGCGGTTCAAGAGACCCAGTACTTC. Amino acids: CASSLAVQETQYF.

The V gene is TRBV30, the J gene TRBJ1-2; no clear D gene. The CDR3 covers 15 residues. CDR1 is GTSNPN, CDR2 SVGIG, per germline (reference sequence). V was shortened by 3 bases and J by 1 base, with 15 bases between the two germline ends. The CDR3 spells CAWSGGPVLNYGYTF. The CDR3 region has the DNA TGTGCCTGGAGCGGAGGCCCGGTGCTTAACTATGGCTACACCTTC.

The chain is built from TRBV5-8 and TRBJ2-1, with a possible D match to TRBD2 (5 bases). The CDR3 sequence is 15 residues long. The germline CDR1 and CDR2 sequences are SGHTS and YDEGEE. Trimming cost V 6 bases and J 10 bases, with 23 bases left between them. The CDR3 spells CASTLGVAPHREQFF. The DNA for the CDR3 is TGTGCCAGCACCCTCGGGGTAGCCCCCCATCGGGAGCAGTTCTTC.

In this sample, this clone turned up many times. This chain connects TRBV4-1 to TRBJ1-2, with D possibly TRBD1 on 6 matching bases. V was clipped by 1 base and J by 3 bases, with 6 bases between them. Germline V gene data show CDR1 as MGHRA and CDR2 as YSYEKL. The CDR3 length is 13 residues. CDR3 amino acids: CASSQAGDYGYTF. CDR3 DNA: TGCGCCAGCAGCCAAGCAGGGGACTATGGCTACACCTTC.